This T cell receptor beta chain is from a study of T cell changes during pregnancy in multiple sclerosis. The repertoire was sequenced with immunoSEQ multiplex PCR; TCRdb's copy has only in-frame clones and lacks some. The sample has tens of thousands of clones; about 89% are singletons. This CDR3 has 13 amino acids. Germline loops: CDR1 GTSNPN, CDR2 SVGIG (reference sequence). V is TRBV30 and J is TRBJ1-4; TRBD1 matches 9 bases. The clonotype originates from a female donor with multiple sclerosis, enrolled in a pregnancy study. This material consisted of peripheral blood, taken in the second trimester of pregnancy. CDR3: CASKGQGQEKLFF. Written as DNA, the CDR3 is TGTGCTTCGAAAGGACAGGGGCAAGAAAAACTGTTTTTT.